One and the same sample provided the 21 T cell receptor beta chains below, sequenced in a study of shared clonotypes between healthy human individuals. Measured with immunoSEQ multiplex PCR; TCRdb has only the in-frame clones, and not every one. The data show more than 450,000 clones, about four fifths seen once. The sample consisted of PBMCs. Source of these receptors: a woman aged 40-49 years in good health. Some clones in this sample may be carry-over from other donors' samples.

The V gene is TRBV28, the J gene TRBJ2-7; D uncertain. The germline CDR1 and CDR2 sequences are MDHEN and SYDVKM. The CDR3 is 17 residues long. V was shortened by 5 bases and J by 3 bases, with 23 bases between the two germline ends. The CDR3 DNA is TGTGCCAGCAGTCAAGTCTCTGATGGGGTCTCCGGCTACGAGCAGTACTTC. Amino acids: CASSQVSDGVSGYEQYF.

This clone was detected once. The chain uses TRBV18 and TRBJ2-7; 10 positions match TRBD2. V shed 6 bases, J shed 3 bases, and the junction held 11 bases outside the gene matches. The CDR3 contains 16 residues. Germline CDR1 reads KGHSH; CDR2 reads LQKENI. Here the CDR3 DNA reads TGTGCCAGCTCTACTTCGGGTAGCGGGAGGATCTACGAGCAGTACTTC. Translated, it gives CASSTSGSGRIYEQYF.

This chain joins TRBV6-5 and TRBJ2-1; either TRBD1 or TRBD2 may fit D (5 bases each). CDR1 and CDR2 from the germline V gene are MNHEY and SVGAGI. The CDR3 is made up of 14 amino acids. Trimming took off 8 bases at V and 9 bases at J, with 20 bases between the two ends. Here the CDR3 reads CASRKREGTSEQFF. The DNA for the CDR3 is TGTGCCAGCCGCAAAAGGGAAGGGACGAGTGAGCAGTTCTTC.

The rearrangement links TRBV14 to TRBJ2-3, with a tentative D call TRBD1 (6 bases). Germline CDR1 and CDR2: SGHDN and FVKESK. The CDR3 length is 14 residues. Trimming cost V 0 bases and J 3 bases, with 7 bases left between them. The CDR3 sequence: CASSQETGTDTQYF. In DNA form, the CDR3 reads TGTGCCAGCAGCCAAGAAACAGGGACAGATACGCAGTATTTT.

This sequence joins TRBV14 and TRBJ1-2; D is unresolved. The germline CDR1 and CDR2 sequences are SGHDN and FVKESK. V lost 4 bases, J lost 4 bases, and 10 bases lay in between. The CDR3 extends over 13 amino acids. In DNA, the CDR3 is TGTGCCAGCAGCCGATCAGACGGCTATGGCTACACCTTC. The encoded protein is CASSRSDGYGYTF.

V gene TRBV4-1 combines with J gene TRBJ2-5; D may be TRBD2 (6 bases). Per germline, CDR1 MGHRA and CDR2 YSYEKL. V was pared by 0 bases and J by 5 bases, with 10 bases between. This CDR3 is built from 14 residues. CDR3 sequence reads: CASSQEWRVETQYF. The CDR3, as DNA: TGCGCCAGCAGCCAAGAGTGGAGGGTTGAGACCCAGTACTTC.

The chain couples TRBV2 to TRBJ2-1; the D is unclear. The CDR3 sequence is 12 residues long. CDR1 SNHLY and CDR2 FYNNEI come from the germline V gene. The V end lost 3 bases, the J end lost 6 bases, and 6 bases lay between the germline ends. In DNA form, the CDR3 reads TGTGCCAGCAGTGACCGTGTCAATGAGCAGTTCTTC. This translates into CASSDRVNEQFF.

The rearrangement links TRBV5-1 to TRBJ2-7; 10 bases fit TRBD2. CDR3 length equals 14 residues. Looked up from germline, CDR1 is SGHRS and CDR2 is YFSETQ. V lost 1 base and J lost 3; bases outside the gene matches: 1. The CDR3 coding sequence is TGCGCCAGCAGCTTGACTAGCGGGAACTACGAGCAGTACTTC. This sequence encodes CASSLTSGNYEQYF.

The chain couples TRBV10-2 to TRBJ2-5; D is ambiguous. The V end was cut by 6 bases, the J end by 2 bases, with 7 bases between. Germline-derived CDR1 and CDR2 are WSHSY and SAAADI. The CDR3 contains 12 residues. The CDR3 reads CASSDPQETQYF. DNA for the CDR3: TGCGCCAGCAGCGACCCGCAAGAGACCCAGTACTTC.

This chain connects TRBV6-6 to TRBJ1-3; D is uncertain. This CDR3 is 14 amino acids long. Germline values: CDR1 MNHNY, CDR2 SVGAGI (reference sequence). Deletions cut 9 bases from V and 0 bases from J, with 12 bases between. CDR3 region: CASTPGGSGNTIYF. DNA for the CDR3: TGTGCCAGTACCCCAGGCGGCTCTGGAAACACCATATATTTT.

V gene TRBV28 combines with J gene TRBJ2-7; 8 positions match TRBD2. The CDR3 loop spans 14 amino acids. V trimming: 5 bases; J trimming: 0 bases; junction bases outside the gene matches: 3. Germline V CDR1 and CDR2: MDHEN, SYDVKM. CDR3 DNA: TGTGCCAGCAGTATAGCGGGAAGCTCCTACGAGCAGTACTTC. This sequence encodes CASSIAGSSYEQYF.

The chain employs TRBV28 and TRBJ2-7, with no clear D. Trimming took off 3 bases at V and 4 bases at J, with 7 bases between the two ends. The CDR3 loop spans 12 amino acids. From germline, CDR1 is MDHEN and CDR2 SYDVKM. The CDR3 loop is CASSLGFYEQYF. CDR3 bases: TGTGCCAGCAGTTTGGGATTTTACGAGCAGTACTTC. The full variable domain, completed using reference TRBV28 and TRBJ2-7, is DVKVTQSSRYLVKRTGEKVFLECVQDMDHENMFWYRQDPGLGLRLIYFSYDVKMKEKGDIPEGYSVSREKKERFSLILESASTNQTSMYLCASSLGFYEQYFGPGTRLTVT.

This clone showed up just a few times. The same CDR3 arises from other DNA sequences in this sample as well. This chain uses TRBV27 with TRBJ2-1, with TRBD1 identical over 10 bases. The junction had 2 bases not matched to a gene; V was cut back by 3 bases and J by 6 bases. Per the germline V gene, CDR1 is MNHEY and CDR2 is SMNVEV (reference sequence). CDR3 length: 14 residues. The CDR3 loop reads CASSFRDRGNEQFF. The CDR3 nucleotides read TGTGCCAGCAGTTTTAGGGACAGGGGCAATGAGCAGTTCTTC.

This clone was counted once. The chain uses TRBV6-1 and TRBJ2-7; D is possibly TRBD2 (5 bases). The CDR3 contains 11 residues. The V end lost 7 bases, the J end lost 5 bases, and 9 bases lay between the germline ends. Germline V gene data show CDR1 as MNHNS and CDR2 as SASEGT. CDR3 region: CASIKGDEQYF. CDR3 sequence (DNA): TGTGCCAGCATTAAGGGAGACGAGCAGTACTTC.

The chain has TRBV4-3 and TRBJ2-7; 11 bases are a match to TRBD2. The germline V gene encodes CDR1 LGHNA and CDR2 YSLEER. The CDR3 loop spans 18 amino acids. With 0 bases clipped from V and 1 base from J, the junction kept 8 bases outside the gene matches. The CDR3 loop reads CASSQESGTSGRSYEQYF. The CDR3 bases are TGCGCCAGCAGCCAAGAATCGGGAACTAGCGGGAGATCCTACGAGCAGTACTTC.

This rearrangement joins TRBV23-1 to TRBJ2-2, with 9 bases identical to TRBD2. TRBV23-1 carries the ORF label, with uncertain function. With V trimmed by 0 bases and J by 1 base, 6 bases remained unmatched. This CDR3 is built from 18 residues. The CDR3 coding sequence is TGCGCCAGCAGTCAATCTCCCCGACTAGCGGAGAACACCGGGGAGCTGTTTTTT. Its protein product is CASSQSPRLAENTGELFF.

The chain links TRBV28 to TRBJ2-5; 7 bases are a match to TRBD2. Germline loops: CDR1 MDHEN, CDR2 SYDVKM. Unmatched junction bases numbered 6, after V lost 6 bases and J lost 8 bases. The CDR3 has 12 amino acids. CDR3 in DNA: TGTGCCAGCAGAACCCCGGGGGGAACCCAGTACTTC. Protein: CASRTPGGTQYF.

The chain is built from TRBV19 and TRBJ2-3; 9 positions agree with TRBD1. Germline values: CDR1 LNHDA, CDR2 SQIVND (reference sequence). This CDR3 contains 15 residues. The junction had 5 bases not matched to a gene; V was cut back by 5 bases and J by 2 bases. CDR3 nucleotides: TGTGCCAGTAGTCGCCGGGACAGGGACACAGATACGCAGTATTTT. This gives the protein CASSRRDRDTDTQYF.

The chain recombines TRBV7-9 with TRBJ1-2; no definite D call. The germline V and J ends were trimmed by 4 bases and 5 bases, with 17 bases remaining between them. The germline V gene encodes CDR1 SEHNR and CDR2 FQNEAQ (reference sequence). The CDR3 has 15 amino acids. For the CDR3, the DNA is TGTGCCAGCAGCTCTAGCGGAACTGGGCTGTATGGCTACACCTTC. Residues: CASSSSGTGLYGYTF. The variable domain in full, with the rest retrieved from reference TRBV7-9 and TRBJ1-2, is DTGVSQNPRHKITKRGQNVTFRCDPISEHNRLYWYRQTLGQGPEFLTYFQNEAQLEKSRLLSDRFSAERPKGSFSTLEIQRTEQGDSAMYLCASSSSGTGLYGYTFGSGTRLTVV.

The chain uses TRBV10-2 and TRBJ2-7; perhaps TRBD2 as D (5 bases). Per germline, CDR1 WSHSY and CDR2 SAAADI. The CDR3 has 13 residues. The V gene lost 2 bases and the J gene lost 4 bases, with 9 bases spanning the gap. CDR3 sequence: CASSEAGKYEQYF. CDR3 sequence (DNA): TGCGCCAGCAGTGAGGCGGGCAAATACGAGCAGTACTTC.

V is TRBV11-2 and J is TRBJ2-7, with TRBD2 identical over 11 bases. V gave up 5 bases and J gave up 4 bases; unmatched junction bases: 4. The CDR3 length is 14 residues. Germline CDR1 and CDR2: SGHAT and FQNNGV. CDR3 DNA: TGTGCCAGCAGCAGCCTAGCGGGAGGATACGAGCAGTACTTC. This sequence encodes CASSSLAGGYEQYF.